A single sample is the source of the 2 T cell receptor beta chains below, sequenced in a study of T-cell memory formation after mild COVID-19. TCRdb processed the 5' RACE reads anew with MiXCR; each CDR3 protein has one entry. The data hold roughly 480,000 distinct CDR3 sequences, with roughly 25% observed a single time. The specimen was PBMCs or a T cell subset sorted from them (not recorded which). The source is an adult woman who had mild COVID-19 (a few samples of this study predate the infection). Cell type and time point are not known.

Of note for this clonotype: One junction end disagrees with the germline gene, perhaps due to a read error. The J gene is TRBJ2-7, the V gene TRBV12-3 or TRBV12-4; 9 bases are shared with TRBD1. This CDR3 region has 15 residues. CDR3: CASTRQGQGIYEKYF. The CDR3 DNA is TGTGCCAGCACCAGACAGGGACAGGGTATCTACGAGAAGTACTTC.

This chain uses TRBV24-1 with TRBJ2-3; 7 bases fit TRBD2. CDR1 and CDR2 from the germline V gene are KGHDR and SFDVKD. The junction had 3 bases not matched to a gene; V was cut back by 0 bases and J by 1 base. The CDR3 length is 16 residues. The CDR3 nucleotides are TGTGCCACCAGTGATTTGGGGCTAGCGGGCACAGATACGCAGTATTTT. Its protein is CATSDLGLAGTDTQYF.